The sequence of this T cell receptor beta chain was determined in a study of blood T cell repertoires in COVID-19. Turning to the study itself: COVID-19 samples from acute and convalescent phases originated in the United States, Italy and Spain. Nucleic acid was either cDNA or gDNA, and it came from T cells, B-cell-depleted T cells, or PBMCs.

Germline V gives CDR1 LNHDA, CDR2 SQIVND (reference sequence). The CDR3 spans 15 residues. The V gene lost 4 bases and the J gene lost 0 bases, with 10 bases spanning the gap. How the authors handled the data: Amplification of reference gene primers provided the estimated nucleated cell counts. Profiled with immunoSEQ multiplex PCR; TCRdb holds only in-frame clones, not every one. The DNA was the basis for D and trimming; V, J and clone size are from that table. The sample consists of about 130,000 clones, around 85% of them appearing once. The chain recombines TRBV19 with TRBJ1-3; D may be TRBD1 (5 bases). Material: peripheral blood. This receptor was identified in a human donor in a cohort sampled during active COVID-19. The CDR3 DNA is TGTGCCAGTAGTACCGACAGTTTCTCTGGAAACACCATATATTTT. Translation: CASSTDSFSGNTIYF.